The following is a T cell receptor beta chain sequence with its context. Its antigen is unknown. It has no much larger one-base neighbor in the sample; base qualities were not kept. The library relied on the immunoSEQ multiplex PCR assay. The multiplex PCR relied on a mix of 60 forward primers for TCR Vbeta segments and 13 reverse primers for TCR Jbeta segments. Amplification of the CDR3 region of rearranged TCR beta genes was performed with a multiplex PCR assay on genomic DNA. Amplified TCR beta libraries were sequenced as 87-base-pair reads on the Illumina HiSeq System. As for how the authors treated the data: Across the 666 repertoires, a later analysis counted tens of millions of unique TCR beta chains, approximately 12 million of which were shared by at least two donors. Raw reads were error-corrected and collapsed into unique sequences by a nearest-neighbor algorithm in which closely related sequences were merged to remove PCR and sequencing errors. CDR3 sequences were aligned to IMGT reference sequences to assign V, D and J gene segments. For a sequence to be retained, a match of at least six nucleotides to both a V gene segment and a J gene segment was required. A rearrangement was called productive if the CDR3 had no stop codons and remained in frame with V and J, and every other rearrangement was called non-productive. Following IMGT convention, CDR3 was defined as the stretch from the second conserved V-encoded cysteine up to the conserved J-encoded phenylalanine. The earlier analysis of some 540 of the donors excluded any sequence lacking an unambiguous match to a single V gene segment. An earlier analysis of about 600 of the donors called V segments functional above 56.7% productive rearrangements and segregating when the between-donor standard deviation exceeded 5%. To diagnose cytomegalovirus status from the catalog of TCR beta chain sequences, a statistical classification framework was built. V and J gene assignment, in a later analysis, came from comparing TCR nucleotide sequences with IMGT/GENE-DB human TR gene sequences. A later analysis assigned CDR3 sequences and most-parsimonious VDJ recombination scenarios with the TCRdist pipeline. A later analysis defined each TCR beta chain by its CDR3 amino acid sequence plus V-gene family, and excluded reads lacking a unique V-gene family. As a way to deal with suspected cross-contamination and a sequencing artifact, a later analysis dropped 640 or so nucleotide sequences that were highly shared and had low generation probability. In a later analysis, a clonal expansion index was calculated for each public chain from normalized within-repertoire ranks of inferred template counts. In a later analysis, generation probabilities were computed with a VDJ recombination model fitted to out-of-frame rearrangements, and the resulting probabilities were checked against IGoR. In a later analysis, hypergeometric tests were used to score TCR-TCR, TCR-HLA and TCR-CMV co-occurrence, with a repertoire-size bias correction applied to TCR pairs. A later analysis estimated false discovery rates by permuting HLA or CMV assignments 20 times. In a later analysis, co-occurring TCRs were grouped using DBSCAN, and TCRdist sequence similarity was added for clustering within HLA-allele-positive subsets. Repertoires with fewer than 30,000 or more than 120,000 public chains were left out of co-occurrence clustering, as were several repertoires with anomalous nucleotide sharing. The source is immuneACCESS, and TCRdb retained only in-frame sequences with V and J called. Part of the clones is not carried over; for the studies checked, unresolved V genes explain less than half of this, and the remainder is unexplained. V and J calls and clone size come straight from that table; D and trimming were deduced from the DNA. Recorded for this sample are about 250,000 clones; around 66% of them occurred a single time. The top ten clonotypes cover 2% to 2.5% of the sample.

The data originate from a study of cytomegalovirus exposure and HLA in healthy donors (TCRdb year 2017). About the study as a whole: According to an earlier analysis of several hundred of the donors, roughly 180 million T cells yielded over 100 million unique TCR beta sequences and approximately 280 Gb of sequence data. Using immunosequencing, the study profiled T cell repertoires from 550 to 750 subjects and related those repertoires to cytomegalovirus serostatus. In an earlier analysis of roughly 600 of the donors, high-throughput TCR beta sequencing was used to judge whether each TCR beta V gene segment behaved as functional or pseudogenic. A later analysis re-analyzed previously published TCR beta repertoires from roughly 690 donors and added high-resolution HLA genotyping to study TCR occurrence patterns. An early release that covered 500 to 800 HLA-typed donors contained around 300 gigabases of sequencing data and 65 million to 100 million unique TCR sequences. All discovery cohort repertoires had been generated on a single sequencing platform. High-throughput TCR immunosequencing, statistical association of individual TCRs with disease status, and machine learning were combined to predict cytomegalovirus infection status. A handful of DR-DQ haplotypes were handled as single units for association and clustering because linkage in the cohort was strong. Typing coverage varied by locus: roughly 620-640 donors for A, B, C, DRB1 and DQB1; under 550 for DQA1; more than 600 for DPA1; under 490 for DPB1. HLA typing included class I and class II loci at four-digit resolution. Of the approximately 400 genotyped donors, 75% to 85% were placed in the genetic ancestry cluster associated with self-reported Caucasian donors. Besides the first cohort of roughly 660 subjects, a separate validation cohort made up of 95 to 150 different subjects was used. In the later analysis, no new phenotypic data were used to find candidate immune exposures; instead, reliance was placed on TCR beta sequences and their occurrence across donors. The study was designed to test whether signatures of past pathogen exposure could be identified by cataloging public T cell receptors. Genome-wide SNP genotypes for about 65% of the 666 donors were used in a later genetic analysis, which treated that subset as a discovery cohort. Across under 500 genotyped donors of the cohort, an average of approximately 240,000 unique TCR beta nucleotide sequences per donor were sequenced, and roughly 18% of those sequences were non-productive. Donor age, sex, ethnicity and CMV serostatus were compiled alongside the repertoire data. What the study reported, not specific to this receptor: An earlier analysis of 587 of the donors showed that most TCR beta V segments appeared in productive rearrangements either about 90% or about 30% of the time, which broadly matched IMGT annotations. According to a later genetic analysis, donors in an Asian-associated ancestry cluster had fewer N-insertions in productive TCRs than the roughly 700-donor mean. The classifier was reported to diagnose cytomegalovirus status with high specificity and sensitivity in both the original and validation cohorts. A total of 150 to 200 TCR beta chains were listed by the study as associated with cytomegalovirus. In a later analysis, several top co-occurrence clusters were reported to appear linked to parvovirus B19, influenza, CMV and Epstein-Barr virus. Because HLA typing was missing for some donors at each locus, association tests included only the typed subset. In a later analysis, TCR association rates were found to vary across HLA loci, with the most associated TCRs seen for DRB1 alleles and the fewest for HLA-C alleles. Some IMGT-functional V segments, including TRBV6-2 and TRBV6-3, could not be distinguished by the 87-base-pair reads and were therefore excluded. The authors suggested that the approach could potentially be extended to other disease states and immunological phenotypes. Because counts were too low, about 17 rarely observed V segments, including chromosome 9 orphons, were excluded from the earlier analysis of fewer than 650 of the donors. Immune exposure information for the cohort was limited to CMV serostatus. A further reported finding was that TCR beta sequences accurately predicted the HLA-A and HLA-B alleles for most subjects in the first cohort. Strong co-occurrence of HLA alleles, especially DR and DQ, made assigning TCR associations to individual alleles difficult. A later analysis found that HLA-associated TCR beta chains were more clonally expanded and had lower generation probabilities than equally common non-associated chains. A later genetic analysis associated a missense DCLRE1C variant with V-gene and J-gene trimming of TCR beta chains, and an independent cohort replicated the association. Most TCR sequences were observed very rarely across donors, whereas some public TCRs were present in many individuals. Specific HLA alleles were associated with roughly 17,000 TCR beta sequences at a false discovery rate of 0.05 in a later analysis. Roughly uniform sequencing depth across donors was assumed in presence/absence analyses, although this assumption may not hold. Linkage disequilibrium might explain the correlated functional status among segregating V segments, but an unknown experimental factor could not be excluded. In this cohort, only TCR beta chains were sequenced, and detectable features were limited by the absence of alpha or paired-chain data. According to a later analysis, most CMV-associated TCR beta chains appeared to be HLA-restricted, and the HLA associations seemed to be driven largely by CMV exposure. A few of the identified cytomegalovirus-associated TCR beta chains were confirmed in vitro to be specific for cytomegalovirus antigens. A group of highly shared sequence variants was considered likely to be a technical artifact of the sequencing pipeline.

Per the germline V gene (reference sequence), GTSNPN is the CDR1 and SVGIG is the CDR2. The CDR3 holds 12 amino acids from the cysteine to the phenylalanine. Here the CDR3 DNA is all that survives: 36 bases in frame from base 1. V lost 2 bases and J lost 4 bases; the stretch between them is 9 bases long. The cohort comprised fewer than 700 healthy bone marrow donors. At the time of sampling, every cohort member was nominally healthy, though immune exposures that went unrecorded were likely present. The donor was CMV seronegative and was included in the group of 352 seronegative cohort members. A peripheral blood sample was collected from each donor, and TCR beta sequencing was performed on peripheral blood mononuclear cells. Genomic DNA was extracted from the blood cell samples with the Qiagen DNeasy Blood Extraction Kit.

Sequencing input: PBMCs. The sequence derives from a female donor in good health and CMV-seronegative. The V and J segments used are TRBV30 and TRBJ2-7; the D gene lacks a confident call. Read as DNA, the sequence is TGTGCCTGGAGTATCGACTTGTACGAGCAGTACTTC. This yields the protein CAWSIDLYEQYF.